The 2 T cell receptor beta chains in this list originate from one sample, sequenced in a study of blood T cell repertoires in COVID-19. Sequencing was performed with immunoSEQ multiplex PCR; in TCRdb, only in-frame clones are kept and a portion is missing. The data hold about 110,000 clones, with about three quarters observed a single time. Sample: peripheral blood. The receptor set was obtained from a human donor with acute or convalescent COVID-19. The donor label of this sample is uncertain.

This chain connects TRBV19 to TRBJ2-1; D may be TRBD1 (5 bases). Germline V gives CDR1 LNHDA, CDR2 SQIVND (reference sequence). The CDR3 contains 14 residues. Trimming cost V 1 base and J 7 bases, with 11 bases left between them. CDR3 DNA: TGTGCCAGTAGTATAGTAGGGGTTAAGAATGAGCAGTTCTTC. The encoded protein is CASSIVGVKNEQFF.

The sample holds one count of this clone. The CDR3 nucleotides are TGTGCCAGCAGGGATAGCGGGGGACTAAAAGAGACCCAGTACTTC. This encodes CASRDSGGLKETQYF. The rearrangement uses TRBV27 and TRBJ2-5; TRBD2 matches at 9 bases. The CDR3 is 15 residues long. Germline loops: CDR1 MNHEY, CDR2 SMNVEV (reference sequence). Trimming removed 6 bases from V and 3 bases from J; junction bases left unmatched: 8.